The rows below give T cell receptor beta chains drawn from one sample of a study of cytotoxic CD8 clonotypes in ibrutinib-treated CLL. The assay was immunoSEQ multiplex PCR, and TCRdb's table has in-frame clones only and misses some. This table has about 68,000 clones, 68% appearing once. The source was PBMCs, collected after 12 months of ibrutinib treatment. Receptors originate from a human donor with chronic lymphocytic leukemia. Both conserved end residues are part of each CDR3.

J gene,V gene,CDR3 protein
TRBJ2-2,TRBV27,CASKENRGTGELFF
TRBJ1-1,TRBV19,CASSTSSDLGNTEAFF
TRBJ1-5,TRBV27,CASKISNQPQHF
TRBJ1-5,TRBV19,CASSIRRNQPQHF
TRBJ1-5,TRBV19,CASSQSGRMHF
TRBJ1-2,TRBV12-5,CASGLPHRGRYTF
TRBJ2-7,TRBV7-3,CASSFLTGAPYEQYF
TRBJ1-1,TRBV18,CASSPQSQRNTEAFF
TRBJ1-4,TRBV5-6,CASHGGETTNEKLFF
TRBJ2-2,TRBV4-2,CASSQETIGELFF
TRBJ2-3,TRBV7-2,CASSLVVPGGPDTQYF
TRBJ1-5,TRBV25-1,CASPARSNQPQHF
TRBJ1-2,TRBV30,CAWNRDRTNYGYTF
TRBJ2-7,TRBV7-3,CASSKQVAYEQYF
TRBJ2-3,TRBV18,CASSPSSSDTQYF
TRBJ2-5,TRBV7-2,CASSFSVVGETQYF
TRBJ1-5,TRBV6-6,CASSYRGGQGYQPQHF
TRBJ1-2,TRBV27,CASSLKMDSIYGYTF
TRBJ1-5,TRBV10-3,CAISESAQGQDQPQHF
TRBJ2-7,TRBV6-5,CASSYSFQGAYEQYF
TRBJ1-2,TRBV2,CASSWLGQASGYTF
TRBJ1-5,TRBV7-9,CASSLGLGQGFSNQPQHF
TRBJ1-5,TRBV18,CASSAAGTGVSEYAYQPQHF
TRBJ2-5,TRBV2,CASRMTGGKETQYF
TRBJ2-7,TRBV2,CASRARSLGPSSYEQYF
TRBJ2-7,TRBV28,CASRSGVGAYEQYF
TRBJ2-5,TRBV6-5,CATGVGETQYF
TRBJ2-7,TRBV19,CASSPGQGAYEQYF
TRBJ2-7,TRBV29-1,CSVEDGLAGSEQYF
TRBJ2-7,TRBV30,CAWAKQGTSYEQYF
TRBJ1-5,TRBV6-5,CASSSGVQPQHF
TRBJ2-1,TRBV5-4,CASSPGNEQFF
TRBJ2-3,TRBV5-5,CASSGLGGQGRADTQYF
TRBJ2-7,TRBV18,CASSPPIASSYEQYF
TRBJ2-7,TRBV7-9,CASSVNYEQYF
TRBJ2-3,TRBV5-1,CASSPQGADTQYF
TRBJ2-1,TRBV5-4,CASRPFRDNEQFF
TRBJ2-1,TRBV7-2,CASSFDRVLSREQFF
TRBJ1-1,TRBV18,CASSPLGDVNTEAFF
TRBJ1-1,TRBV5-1,CASSLAGTGTTEAFF
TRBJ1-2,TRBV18,CASSPTQGASNYGYTF